The 10 T cell receptor beta chains below all came from one sample that was sequenced in a study of blood T cell repertoires in COVID-19. Clones were sequenced by immunoSEQ multiplex PCR, and TCRdb holds only the in-frame ones, with some missing. The data hold about 180,000 clones, with about nine tenths observed a single time. Specimen: peripheral blood. These receptor sequences come from a man aged 18 to 35 who had recovered from COVID-19.

V gene TRBV15 combines with J gene TRBJ2-7, with 15 bases aligning to TRBD2. Germline V CDR1 and CDR2: LNHNV, YYDKDF (reference sequence). Losses at the gene ends were 6 bases for V and 2 bases for J; bases not matched to a gene: 8. This CDR3 spans 17 amino acids. Written as DNA, the CDR3 is TGTGCCACCAGTCCCACGGGACTAGCGGGAGGAACCTACGAGCAGTACTTC. Its translation is CATSPTGLAGGTYEQYF.

The CDR3 DNA reads as TGTGCCAGCAGTTCCAAGCAACAGGGAATCGCTGAAGCTTTCTTT. It specifies CASSSKQQGIAEAFF. The chain joins TRBV27 to TRBJ1-1; perhaps TRBD1 as D (6 bases). Trimming shortened V by 4 bases and J by 6 bases, and 18 bases separated the two germline ends. This CDR3 has 15 amino acids. Germline assignment: CDR1 MNHEY and CDR2 SMNVEV (reference sequence).

The V call is TRBV28, the J call TRBJ1-1; 8 positions match TRBD1. The germline CDR1 and CDR2 sequences are MDHEN and SYDVKM. The junction had 5 bases not matched to a gene; V was cut back by 9 bases and J by 5 bases. The CDR3 consists of 12 residues. The CDR3 bases are TGTGCCAGTGGACAGGGAAAGACTGAAGCTTTCTTT. Encoded protein: CASGQGKTEAFF. Variable domain in full (rest from reference TRBV28 and TRBJ1-1): DVKVTQSSRYLVKRTGEKVFLECVQDMDHENMFWYRQDPGLGLRLIYFSYDVKMKEKGDIPEGYSVSREKKERFSLILESASTNQTSMYLCASGQGKTEAFFGQGTRLTVV.

This clone was observed many times. The chain is built from TRBV4-3 and TRBJ2-1; the match to TRBD2 covers 14 bases. CDR1 is LGHNA and CDR2 is YSLEER in the germline V gene. The CDR3 covers 18 residues. V shed 0 bases, J shed 7 bases, and the junction held 8 bases outside the gene matches. The CDR3 coding sequence is TGCGCCAGCAGCCAAGATTGGGGACTAGCGGGAGAGAGTAATGAGCAGTTCTTC. This codes for CASSQDWGLAGESNEQFF.

This sequence joins TRBV9 and TRBJ2-2; a weak D match, TRBD2 (6 bases). This CDR3 is built from 13 residues. The germline CDR1 and CDR2 sequences are SGDLS and YYNGEE. Trimming cost V 4 bases and J 5 bases, with 9 bases left between them. This chain's CDR3 is CASSLGGTGELFF. The DNA for the CDR3 is TGTGCCAGCAGCCTGGGAGGTACCGGGGAGCTGTTTTTT.

The V gene is TRBV10-3, the J gene TRBJ1-5; D is possibly TRBD1 (5 bases). The V and J ends lost 0 bases and 4 bases respectively, with 7 bases between them. CDR3 length: 14 residues. Germline CDR1 and CDR2: ENHRY and SYGVKD. The CDR3 protein is CAISESEGNQPQHF. The CDR3 DNA is TGTGCCATCAGTGAGTCGGAGGGGAATCAGCCCCAGCATTTT.

This chain connects TRBV9 to TRBJ1-1; 11 bases fit TRBD1. Germline CDR1 reads SGDLS; CDR2 reads YYNGEE. This CDR3 has 13 residues. After removal of 6 bases from V and 5 bases from J, the junction contained 3 bases not matched to a gene. CDR3 nucleotides: TGTGCCAGCAAGGGACAGGGGGATACTGAAGCTTTCTTT. Its protein is CASKGQGDTEAFF. The whole variable domain, remainder taken from reference TRBV9 and TRBJ1-1, is DSGVTQTPKHLITATGQRVTLRCSPRSGDLSVYWYQQSLDQGLQFLIQYYNGEERAKGNILERFSAQQFPDLHSELNLSSLELGDSALYFCASKGQGDTEAFFGQGTRLTVV.

V gene TRBV20-1 combines with J gene TRBJ2-7, with TRBD1 matching 11 bases. The CDR3 covers 13 residues. Germline V gives CDR1 DFQATT, CDR2 SNEGSKA (reference sequence). The junction had 4 bases not matched to a gene; V was cut back by 3 bases and J by 6 bases. Written as DNA, the CDR3 is TGCAGTGCTAGTGGACAGGGGGCTCGCGAGCAGTACTTC. Translating it yields CSASGQGAREQYF.

The V and J genes are TRBV7-9 and TRBJ2-3, with no clear D. V lost 2 bases, J lost 6 bases, and 3 bases lay in between. The CDR3 is made up of 11 amino acids. CDR1 is SEHNR and CDR2 is FQNEAQ in the germline V gene (reference sequence). The DNA for the CDR3 is TGTGCCAGCAGCTTACGGGATACGCAGTATTTT. It is translated as CASSLRDTQYF.

The chain is built from TRBV7-8 and TRBJ2-7, with TRBD2 matching over 9 bases. The CDR3 spans 15 residues. J lost 4 bases, V lost 3 bases, and 7 bases had no gene match. CDR1 and CDR2 (germline): SGHVS, FQNEAQ. CDR3 nucleotides: TGTGCCAGCAGCTTCAAAAGCGGGAGGAAGTACGAGCAGTACTTC. This translates into CASSFKSGRKYEQYF. The variable domain in full, with the rest retrieved from reference TRBV7-8 and TRBJ2-7, is GAGVSQSPRYKVAKRGQDVALRCDPISGHVSLFWYQQALGQGPEFLTYFQNEAQLDKSGLPSDRFFAERPEGSVSTLKIQRTQQEDSAVYLCASSFKSGRKYEQYFGPGTRLTVT.